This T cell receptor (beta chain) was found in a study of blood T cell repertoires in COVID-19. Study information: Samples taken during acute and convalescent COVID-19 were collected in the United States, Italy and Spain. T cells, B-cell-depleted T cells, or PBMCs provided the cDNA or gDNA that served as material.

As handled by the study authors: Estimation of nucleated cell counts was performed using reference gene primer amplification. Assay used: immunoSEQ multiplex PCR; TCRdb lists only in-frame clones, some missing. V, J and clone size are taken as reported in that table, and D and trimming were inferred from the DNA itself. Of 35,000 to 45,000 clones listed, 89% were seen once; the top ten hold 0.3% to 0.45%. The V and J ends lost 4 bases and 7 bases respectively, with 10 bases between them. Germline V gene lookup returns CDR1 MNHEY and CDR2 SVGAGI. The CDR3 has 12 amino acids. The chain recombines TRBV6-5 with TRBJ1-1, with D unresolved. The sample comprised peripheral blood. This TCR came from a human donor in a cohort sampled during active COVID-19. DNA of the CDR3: TGTGCCAGCAGTTCCTTAGCCCGTGAAGCTTTCTTT. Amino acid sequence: CASSSLAREAFF.